Detailed here is one TCR beta chain. The antigen this receptor binds is unknown. Base-call qualities are not available, and no considerably larger clone is one nucleotide away. Receptors were amplified or captured by the immunoSEQ multiplex PCR assay. RNA was extracted from all samples and reverse transcribed into cDNA, which served as template for TCR sequencing. SuperScript III was used to make first-strand cDNA, primed with a 2:1 mix of oligo-dT and random hexamers. A synthetic immune receptor repertoire was used to gauge amplification bias, and whatever bias remained was removed computationally. Per the authors' processing: Raw reads were preprocessed to remove errors, and CDR3 was defined by IMGT conventions from the conserved cysteine to phenylalanine. To get clonality, Shannon entropy was normalized by log2 of the number of productive unique TCRs and the result was subtracted from 1. CD4 or CD8 identity of scalp clones was inferred by cross-referencing scalp TCRbeta sequences with sorted blood CD4 and CD8 repertoires. TCRdb re-hosts the immuneACCESS table, in-frame sequences only. Its copies lack some clones; in the studies checked, an unresolved V gene accounts for under half of them, and the cause for the rest is not known. The V and J calls and the clone size are those of that table, but D and trimming were determined from the DNA. The sample table holds some 180,000 clones, of which 40% to 65% were seen once. Clones ranked in the top ten supply 9.5% to 14% of the sample.

This specimen belongs to a study of CD8+ T cells in alopecia areata (dated by TCRdb to between 2017 and 2018). With regard to the full study: Treated patients were enrolled in an open-label pilot trial of oral tofacitinib, 5 to 10 mg twice daily, for moderate-to-severe alopecia areata. Patients received tofacitinib for 6 to 18 months and were then followed off drug for 6 months to check for delayed response and recurrence. The SALT score, which quantifies the percentage of affected scalp surface area, was used to measure disease severity in treated patients. In both human patients and the C3H/HeJ mouse model, the study applied high-throughput TCRbeta sequencing to look at T cell clonal expansion in alopecia areata. In humans, TCRbeta sequencing was performed on scalp tissue and on sorted CD4+ and CD8+ peripheral blood T cells from healthy controls and from patients with patchy or totalis/universalis alopecia areata. Tofacitinib-treated patients had biopsies at baseline and at 4 and 24 weeks of treatment, with a later scalp biopsy in several patients. Scalp clonality was compared among normal scalp (n=4), patchy alopecia areata scalp (n=8), and alopecia totalis/universalis scalp (n=8). RNA was extracted with the PAXgene miRNA kit for fixed scalp, the miRNeasy kit for PBMCs, and the RNeasy kit for mouse skin. TCRbeta CDR3 regions were amplified by immunoSEQ multiplex PCR with 35 Vbeta forward and 13 Jbeta reverse primers. Broad study findings and their caveats: During tofacitinib treatment, many expanded lesional clones stuck around in both scalp and blood, and this persistence may partly explain why relapse happens after treatment is stopped. The treated cohort was small, with a single nonresponder, so links between baseline CD8+ expansion and response need larger studies. With tofacitinib, both scalp clonality and the number of expanded CD8+ clones among the top 100 scalp clones went down significantly. Unlike mouse skin, where gammadelta T cells dominate, normal human skin contains resident alphabeta T cells that get sequenced too, which complicates analysis of the scalp TCR repertoire. Higher clonality and more expanded CD8+ clones were observed in lesional scalp than in normal scalp, particularly in alopecia totalis/universalis, a finding suggestive of antigenic drive. Shared TCR sequences between patients were less evident than in mice, which may be partly attributable to HLA diversity in the patient population.

Read against the paper, the sample's time point label means: 24 weeks on oral tofacitinib. The treatment or condition label, read with the paper, signifies: oral pan-JAK inhibitor, 5-10 mg twice daily. Peripheral blood and lesional scalp punch biopsies were obtained from patients with alopecia areata. After PBMCs were isolated by density centrifugation and stained for CD3, CD4 and CD8, a FACSAria was used to sort CD4+ and CD8+ T cells. According to the germline V gene, CDR1 reads SGDLS and CDR2 reads YYNGEE. At the junction V is shortened by 3 bases and J by 7 bases, with 17 bases in between. The CDR3 holds 15 amino acids from the cysteine to the phenylalanine. Of all the DNA, just the CDR3 is kept, 45 bases in frame from base 1.

This clonotype was obtained from a human donor with alopecia areata. Sequenced material: CD8+ T cells sorted from blood, taken at week 24, from a patient treated with tofacitinib. The chain couples TRBV9 to TRBJ1-5; TRBD1 is a possible D gene, resting on 5 matching bases. Read as DNA, the sequence is TGTGCCAGCAGCGAAAGCGGGGCGACCGGGCAGCCCCAGCATTTT. Its protein reads: CASSESGATGQPQHF.